The clone carrying this T cell receptor beta chain occurred once. Antigen: not known. Time point meaning: after neoadjuvant nivolumab, at surgical resection. The patients had HPV-negative, locally advanced oral cavity squamous cell carcinoma. The data are from a study of neoadjuvant anti-PD-1 for oral cavity cancer. The overall study: Non-progressing patients received a fourth nivolumab dose near day 43, then surgery on days 50-56. Overall study results and limits: Pretreatment Treg/Th17 ratio correlated inversely with post-treatment tumor clonality.

PBMC libraries mostly used around 0.5 ug of input genomic DNA, with six replicates per sample. Clones were sequenced by immunoSEQ multiplex PCR, and TCRdb holds only the in-frame ones, with some missing. The sample carries around 67,000 clones, less than 90% recorded once. This material consisted of PBMCs, taken after nivolumab (anti-PD-1) treatment. The source is a person aged 35-79 years with oral cavity squamous cell carcinoma.

The CDR3 DNA sequence: TGTGCCAGCAGTTCATTATGGCAGGGTTATCTTCAGGGAACCTATGGCTACACCTTC. Residues: CASSSLWQGYLQGTYGYTF. The genes are TRBV28 and TRBJ1-2; TRBD1 is a possible D gene (5 bases). Germline lookup yields CDR1 MDHEN and CDR2 SYDVKM. The V and J ends lost 4 bases and 4 bases respectively, with 28 bases between them. The CDR3 sequence is 19 residues long.